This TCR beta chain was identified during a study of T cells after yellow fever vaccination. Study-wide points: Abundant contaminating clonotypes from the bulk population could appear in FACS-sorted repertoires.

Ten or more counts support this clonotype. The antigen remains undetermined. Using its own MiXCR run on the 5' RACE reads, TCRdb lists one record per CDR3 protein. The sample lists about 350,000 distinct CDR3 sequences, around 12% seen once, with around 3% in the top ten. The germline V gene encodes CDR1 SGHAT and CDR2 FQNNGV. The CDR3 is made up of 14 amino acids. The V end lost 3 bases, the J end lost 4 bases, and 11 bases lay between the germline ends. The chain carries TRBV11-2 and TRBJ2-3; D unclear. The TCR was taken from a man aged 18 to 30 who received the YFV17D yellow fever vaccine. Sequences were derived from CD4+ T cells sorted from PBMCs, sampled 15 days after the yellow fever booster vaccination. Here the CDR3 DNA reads TGTGCCAGCAGCTTCGGGTTCGGCGCAGATACGCAGTATTTT. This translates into CASSFGFGADTQYF.